This T cell receptor beta chain was recorded in a study of cytomegalovirus exposure and HLA in healthy donors. Whole-study findings and limits: Previous analysis showed most TCR beta V segments were productive about 87% or about 30% of the time.

Amplification used 60 Vbeta primers and 13 Jbeta primers. TCRdb keeps only in-frame clones here, not all; method: immunoSEQ multiplex PCR. Of about 120,000 clones in the sample, 77% were seen once. Notes on this clone: Antigen unknown.

The TCR sequence derives from a man aged 18 to 30 in good health and CMV-seropositive. The sample consisted of PBMCs.

In nucleotides, the CDR3 is TGTGCCAGCAGCCATCATCTTCAGGGGGCTAGTAGGAACACTGAAGCTTTCTTT. Amino acids: CASSHHLQGASRNTEAFF. This chain uses TRBV14 with TRBJ1-1, with 8 bases matching TRBD1. Germline V lookup: CDR1 SGHDN, CDR2 FVKESK. This CDR3 has 18 amino acids. V lost 3 bases and J lost 1; bases outside the gene matches: 13.